These T cell receptor beta chains were read from a single sample in a study of blood T cells in healthy people across ages. TCRdb called the 5' RACE reads again in MiXCR, with one record for every CDR3 protein. The sample comprises roughly 1,700,000 distinct CDR3 sequences, approximately 30% of which are singletons, and 7.7% rests with the top ten. The specimen was blood. Receptors were obtained from a woman in her twenties or thirties in good health. Each CDR3 is given with its conserved first and last residue. A D gene is named only where the DNA matches it firmly. Clone size is stated in some rows and not others, as once, few, many or a class when expanded.

many,TRBV24-1,TRBJ2-1,TRBD2,TGTGCCACCAGTCCGACGGGAGGGTACAATGAGCAGTTCTTC,CATSPTGGYNEQFF
few,TRBV7-9,TRBJ1-6,-,TGTGCCAGCAGCTCCGGGTTCGGATCACCCCTCCACTTT,CASSSGFGSPLHF
few,TRBV30,TRBJ2-3,TRBD1,TGTGCCTGGAGCCCGACAGGGCTTGGGTTGGATACGCAGTATTTT,CAWSPTGLGLDTQYF
many,TRBV3-1,TRBJ2-7,-,TGTGCCAGCAGCCAAGCGGATGGCGAGCAGTACTTC,CASSQADGEQYF
few,TRBV28,TRBJ2-7,-,TGTGTCAGCAGTTTTAAGAACTCCTACGAGCAGTACTTC,CVSSFKNSYEQYF
-,TRBV11-3,TRBJ2-5,-,TGTGCCAGCAGCCAAAATTCGGGGATCCAAGAGACCCAGTACTTC,CASSQNSGIQETQYF
few,TRBV12-5,TRBJ2-3,-,TGTGCTAGTGGTCCCTTAGGACGGAGCACAGATACGCAGTATTTT,CASGPLGRSTDTQYF
-,TRBV12-5,TRBJ2-3,-,TGTGCTAGTGGTTTTTGGGTGGGGAGCGTTACAGATACGCAGTATTTT,CASGFWVGSVTDTQYF
-,TRBV12-3/TRBV12-4,TRBJ2-7,-,TGTGCCAGCTCGACCGAATACGAGCAGTACTTC,CASSTEYEQYF
-,TRBV9,TRBJ2-1,TRBD2,TGTGCCAGCAGCGTAGGTAGCGGGGGAACTAATGAGCAGTTCTTC,CASSVGSGGTNEQFF
many,TRBV20-1,TRBJ2-7,-,TGCAGTGCTAGAGAGGGCAGCGAGCAGTACTTC,CSAREGSEQYF
-,TRBV6-2/TRBV6-3,TRBJ1-1,-,TGTGCCAGCAGTTACTCGATCATTCAGCGGAGCCGGGCTGAAGCTTTCTTT,CASSYSIIQRSRAEAFF
few,TRBV10-1,TRBJ2-1,TRBD2,TGCGCCAGCAGTGATAGCGGGGGGATTGTCTACAATGAGCAGTTCTTC,CASSDSGGIVYNEQFF
-,TRBV15,TRBJ2-4,-,TGTGCCGCGGAGGGCCGTAGACAGACTCTAGCCAAAAACATTCAGTACTTC,CAAEGRRQTLAKNIQYF
-,TRBV20-1,TRBJ2-7,-,TGCAGTGCCGCGATGGGGTACGAGCAGTACTTC,CSAAMGYEQYF
-,TRBV12-3/TRBV12-4,TRBJ2-6,-,TGTGCCAGCAGCGGACAAGCTGGGGCCAACGTCCTGACTTTC,CASSGQAGANVLTF
-,TRBV14,TRBJ2-5,-,TGTGCCAGCAGCCAAGTCCGTTCTGTGGAGACCCAGTACTTC,CASSQVRSVETQYF
many,TRBV6-2/TRBV6-3,TRBJ2-1,-,TGTGCCAGCACCAAGAAGACACCTTACAATGAGCAGTTCTTC,CASTKKTPYNEQFF
-,TRBV12-3/TRBV12-4,TRBJ1-2,TRBD1,TGTGCCAGCAGATCCCGCAGGGGGAACAACTATGGCTACACCTTC,CASRSRRGNNYGYTF
-,TRBV12-3/TRBV12-4,TRBJ1-1,-,TGTGCCAGCATTTTACTGGGCCAGGAAGCTTTCTTT,CASILLGQEAFF
-,TRBV3-1,TRBJ1-2,-,TGTGCCAGCAGCCGGTTTACACAGAGTAGCAACTATGGCTACACCTTC,CASSRFTQSSNYGYTF
-,TRBV4-1,TRBJ2-1,TRBD2,TGCGCCAGCAGCCAGTGGGAGGGCGCCTACAATGAGCAGTTCTTC,CASSQWEGAYNEQFF